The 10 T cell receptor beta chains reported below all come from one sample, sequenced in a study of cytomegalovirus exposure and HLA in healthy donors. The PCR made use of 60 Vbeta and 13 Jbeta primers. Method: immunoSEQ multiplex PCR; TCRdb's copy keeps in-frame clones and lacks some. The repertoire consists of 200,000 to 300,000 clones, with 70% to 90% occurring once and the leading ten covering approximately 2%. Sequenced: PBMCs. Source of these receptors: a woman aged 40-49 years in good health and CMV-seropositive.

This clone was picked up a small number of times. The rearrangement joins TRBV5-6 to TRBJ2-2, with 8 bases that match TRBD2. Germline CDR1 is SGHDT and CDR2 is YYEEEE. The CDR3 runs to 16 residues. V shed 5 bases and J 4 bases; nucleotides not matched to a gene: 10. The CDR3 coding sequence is TGTGCCAGCAGTCTACCGGGGACTAGGCCCACCGGGGAGCTGTTTTTT. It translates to CASSLPGTRPTGELFF.

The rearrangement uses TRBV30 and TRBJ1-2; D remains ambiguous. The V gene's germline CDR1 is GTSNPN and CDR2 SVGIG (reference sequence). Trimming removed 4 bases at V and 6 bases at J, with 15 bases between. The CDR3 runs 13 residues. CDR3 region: CAWNSAGWNGYTF. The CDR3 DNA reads TGTGCCTGGAACTCGGCGGGATGGAATGGCTACACCTTC.

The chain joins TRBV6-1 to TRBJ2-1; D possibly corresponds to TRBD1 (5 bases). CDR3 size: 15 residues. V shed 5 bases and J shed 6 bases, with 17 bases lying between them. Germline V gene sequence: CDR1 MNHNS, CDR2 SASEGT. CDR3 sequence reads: CASSTGPGFGNEQFF. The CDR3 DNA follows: TGTGCCAGCAGTACAGGTCCCGGTTTTGGCAATGAGCAGTTCTTC.

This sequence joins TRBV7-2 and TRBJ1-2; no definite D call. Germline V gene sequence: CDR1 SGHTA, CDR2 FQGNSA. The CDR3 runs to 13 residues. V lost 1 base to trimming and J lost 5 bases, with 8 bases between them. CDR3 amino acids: CASSLGSVYGYTF. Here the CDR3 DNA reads TGTGCCAGCAGCTTAGGGTCAGTTTATGGCTACACCTTC.

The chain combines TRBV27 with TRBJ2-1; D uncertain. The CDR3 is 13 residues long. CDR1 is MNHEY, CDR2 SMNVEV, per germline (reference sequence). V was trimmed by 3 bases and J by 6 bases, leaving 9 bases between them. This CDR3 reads CASSFVVSNEQFF. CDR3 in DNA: TGTGCCAGCAGTTTTGTGGTGAGCAATGAGCAGTTCTTC.

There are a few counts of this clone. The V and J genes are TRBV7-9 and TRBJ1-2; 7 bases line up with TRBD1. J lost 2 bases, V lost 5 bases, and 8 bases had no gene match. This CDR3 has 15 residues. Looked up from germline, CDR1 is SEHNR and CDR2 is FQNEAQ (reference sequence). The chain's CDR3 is CASSRGDSFNYGYTF. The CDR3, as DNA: TGTGCCAGCAGCAGAGGGGACAGCTTCAACTATGGCTACACCTTC.

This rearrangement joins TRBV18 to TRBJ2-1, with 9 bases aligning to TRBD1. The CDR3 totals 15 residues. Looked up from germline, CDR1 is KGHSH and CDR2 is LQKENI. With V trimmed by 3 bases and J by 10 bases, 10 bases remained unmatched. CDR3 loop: CASSPGQGSILEQFF. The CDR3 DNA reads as TGTGCCAGCTCACCGGGACAGGGAAGCATATTGGAGCAGTTCTTC.

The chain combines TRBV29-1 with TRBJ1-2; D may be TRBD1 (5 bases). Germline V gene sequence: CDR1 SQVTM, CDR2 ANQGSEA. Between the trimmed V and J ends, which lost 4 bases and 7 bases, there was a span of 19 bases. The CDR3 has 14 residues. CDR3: CSVVGQGAVGGYTF. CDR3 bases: TGCAGCGTTGTCGGCCAGGGCGCGGTAGGTGGCTACACCTTC.

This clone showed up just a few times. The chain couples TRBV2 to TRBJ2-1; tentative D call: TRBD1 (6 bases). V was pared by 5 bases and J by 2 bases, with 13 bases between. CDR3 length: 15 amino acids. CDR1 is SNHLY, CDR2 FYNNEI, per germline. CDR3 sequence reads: CASSRVGAAYNEQFF. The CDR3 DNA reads TGTGCCAGCAGTAGAGTGGGGGCCGCCTACAATGAGCAGTTCTTC. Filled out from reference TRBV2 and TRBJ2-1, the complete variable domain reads EPEVTQTPSHQVTQMGQEVILRCVPISNHLYFYWYRQILGQKVEFLVSFYNNEISEKSEIFDDQFSVERPDGSNFTLKIRSTKLEDSAMYFCASSRVGAAYNEQFFGPGTRLTVL.

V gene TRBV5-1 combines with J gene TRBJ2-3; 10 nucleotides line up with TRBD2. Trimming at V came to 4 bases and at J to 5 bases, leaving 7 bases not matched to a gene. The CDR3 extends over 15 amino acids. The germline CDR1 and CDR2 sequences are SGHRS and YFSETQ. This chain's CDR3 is CASSRSGRALDTQYF. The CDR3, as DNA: TGCGCCAGCAGCCGCAGCGGGAGGGCTTTAGATACGCAGTATTTT.